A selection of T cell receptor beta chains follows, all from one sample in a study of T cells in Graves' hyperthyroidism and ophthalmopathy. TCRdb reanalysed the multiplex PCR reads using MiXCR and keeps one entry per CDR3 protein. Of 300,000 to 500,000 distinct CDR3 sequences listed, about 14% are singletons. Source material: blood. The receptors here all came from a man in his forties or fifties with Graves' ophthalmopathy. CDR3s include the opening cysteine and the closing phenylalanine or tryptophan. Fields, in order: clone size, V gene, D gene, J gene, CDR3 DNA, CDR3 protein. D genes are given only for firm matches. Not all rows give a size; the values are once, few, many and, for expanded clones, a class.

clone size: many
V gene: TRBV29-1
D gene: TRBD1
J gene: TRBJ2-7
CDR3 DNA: TGCAGCGTTTTCGGCAGGGGGCTTGAGCAGTACTTC
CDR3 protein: CSVFGRGLEQYF

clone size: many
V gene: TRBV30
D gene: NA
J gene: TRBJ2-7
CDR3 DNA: TGTGCCTGGAAGGTCAGTGTAAACTACGAGCAGTACTTC
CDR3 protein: CAWKVSVNYEQYF

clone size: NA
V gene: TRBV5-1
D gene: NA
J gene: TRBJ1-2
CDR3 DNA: TGCGCCAGCAGCTTGGGGGATCGGGGAACTTCTGGCTACACCTTC
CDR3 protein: CASSLGDRGTSGYTF

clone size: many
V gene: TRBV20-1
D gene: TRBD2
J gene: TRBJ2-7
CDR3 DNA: TGCAGTGCTAGAGTCTATCTCAAAGCGGGAGACGCGGTTACCGAGCAGTACTTC
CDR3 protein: CSARVYLKAGDAVTEQYF

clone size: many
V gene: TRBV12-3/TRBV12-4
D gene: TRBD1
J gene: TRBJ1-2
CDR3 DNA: TGTGCCAGCAGCCTGTCGGTACAGGGGGCGCACCGGCACTATGGCTACACCTTC
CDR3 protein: CASSLSVQGAHRHYGYTF

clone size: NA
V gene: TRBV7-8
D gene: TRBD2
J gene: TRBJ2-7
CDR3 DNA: TGTGCCAGCAGCTTAGCGTCGGGGGGGTTTGCGGGGAACTACGAGCAGTACTTC
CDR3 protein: CASSLASGGFAGNYEQYF

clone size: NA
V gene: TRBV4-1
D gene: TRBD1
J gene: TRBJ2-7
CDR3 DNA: TGCGCCAGCAGCCAAGAGGACAGGGGAGGCTACGAGCAGTACTTC
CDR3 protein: CASSQEDRGGYEQYF

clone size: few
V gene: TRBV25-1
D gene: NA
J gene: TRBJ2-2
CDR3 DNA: TGTGCCAGCAGTGGAACTACTGCCGGGGCCGGGGAGCTGTTTTTT
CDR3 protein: CASSGTTAGAGELFF

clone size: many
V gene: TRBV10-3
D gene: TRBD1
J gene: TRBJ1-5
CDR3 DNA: TGTGCCATCAGTGAGAACGGACAGGGTAGTCAGCCCCAGCATTTT
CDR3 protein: CAISENGQGSQPQHF

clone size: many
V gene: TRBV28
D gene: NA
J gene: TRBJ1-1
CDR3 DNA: TGTGCCAGCAGTTTAGGGCAGTTAACTGAAGCTTTCTTT
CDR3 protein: CASSLGQLTEAFF

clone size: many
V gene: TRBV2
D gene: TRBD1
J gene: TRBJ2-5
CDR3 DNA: TGTGCCAGCAACGGACAGGGATTAGAGACCCAGTACTTC
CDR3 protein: CASNGQGLETQYF

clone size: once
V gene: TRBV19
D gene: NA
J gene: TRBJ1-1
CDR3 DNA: TGTGCCAGTAGTATAGACCCACTCAGACGGGTGAACACTGAAGCTTTCTTT
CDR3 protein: CASSIDPLRRVNTEAFF

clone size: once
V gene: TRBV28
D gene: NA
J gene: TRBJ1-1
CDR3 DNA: TGTGCCAGCAACGTAATGATGGACACTGAAGCTTTCTTT
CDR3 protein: CASNVMMDTEAFF

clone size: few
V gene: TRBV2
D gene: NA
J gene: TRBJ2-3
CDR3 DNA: TGTGCCAGCAAGTGGCAGCGCACAGATACGCAGTATTTT
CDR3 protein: CASKWQRTDTQYF

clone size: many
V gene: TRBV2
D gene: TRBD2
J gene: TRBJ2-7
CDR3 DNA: TGTGCCAGCAGCGGACTAGCGGGAACAAACGAGCAGTACTTC
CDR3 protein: CASSGLAGTNEQYF

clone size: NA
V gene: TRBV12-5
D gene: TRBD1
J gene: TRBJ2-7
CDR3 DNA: TGTGCTAGTGCCACCCGGACAGGGTACGAGCAGTACTTC
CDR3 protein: CASATRTGYEQYF

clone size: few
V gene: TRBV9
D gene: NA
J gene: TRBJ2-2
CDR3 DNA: TGTGCCAGCAGCGCAGGACCGGACAGTATCACCGGGGAGCTGTTTTTT
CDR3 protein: CASSAGPDSITGELFF

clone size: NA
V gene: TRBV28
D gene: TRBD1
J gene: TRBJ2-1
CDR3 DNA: TGTGCCAGCAGTGGACAGGGGTGGAATGAGCAGTTCTTC
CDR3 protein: CASSGQGWNEQFF

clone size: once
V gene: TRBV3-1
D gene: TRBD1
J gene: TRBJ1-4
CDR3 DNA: TGTGCCAGCAGCCCATTCCGGGACAGGCCGGAAAAACTGTTTTTT
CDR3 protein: CASSPFRDRPEKLFF

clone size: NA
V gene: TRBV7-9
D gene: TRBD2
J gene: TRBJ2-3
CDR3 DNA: TGTGCCAGCAGCCCTGGGACTAGCGGGAGACTGGGCACAGATACGCAGTATTTT
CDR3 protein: CASSPGTSGRLGTDTQYF

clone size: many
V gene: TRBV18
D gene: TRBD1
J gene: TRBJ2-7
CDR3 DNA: TGTGCCAGCTCACCCGCTCAGGGGGCCTCCTACGAGCAGTACTTC
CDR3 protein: CASSPAQGASYEQYF

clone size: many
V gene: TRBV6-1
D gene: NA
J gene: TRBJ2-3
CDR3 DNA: TGTGCCAGCAGTGAAGCTGGCGATACGCAGTATTTT
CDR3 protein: CASSEAGDTQYF

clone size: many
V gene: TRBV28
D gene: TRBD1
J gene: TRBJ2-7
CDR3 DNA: TGTGCCAGCAGTTTCGTGACAGGGGTTTCCGAGCAGTACTTC
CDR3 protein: CASSFVTGVSEQYF

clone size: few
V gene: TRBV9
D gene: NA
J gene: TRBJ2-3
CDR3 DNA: TGTGCCAGCACCCCCCCGGGGGCAGTGGGAAGCACAGATACGCAGTATTTT
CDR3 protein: CASTPPGAVGSTDTQYF

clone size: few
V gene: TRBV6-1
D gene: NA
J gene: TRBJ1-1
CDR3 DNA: TGTGCCAGCACCCCAAGGGTAGGAAGAACTGAAGCTTTCTTT
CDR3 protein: CASTPRVGRTEAFF

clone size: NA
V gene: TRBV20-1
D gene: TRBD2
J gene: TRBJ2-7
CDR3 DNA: TGCGGTGCTAGGATACTGGGACTAGCGGACCCCTACGAGCAGTACTTC
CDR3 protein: CGARILGLADPYEQYF

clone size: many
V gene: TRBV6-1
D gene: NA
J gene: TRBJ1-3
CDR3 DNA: TGTGCCAGCAGGCCGTCAGGGCGAAGCTCTGGAAACACCATATATTTT
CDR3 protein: CASRPSGRSSGNTIYF

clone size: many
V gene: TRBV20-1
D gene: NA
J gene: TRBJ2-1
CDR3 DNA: TGCAGTGCAGTGAGGATCAACAATGAGCAGTTCTTC
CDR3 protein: CSAVRINNEQFF